The clone carrying this T cell receptor (beta chain) showed up just a few times. Its antigen is not identified. The CDR3 contains 16 residues. Germline CDR1 LNHDA, CDR2 SQIVND (reference sequence). The ends were cut back, 4 bases at V and 4 bases at J, with 18 bases in the middle. The source of the sample is a study of beta chain features in type 1 diabetes. Study-wide results and limits: Any PCR bias toward short templates would affect both groups alike. Shortening of TCRB CDR3s, moderate but significant, appeared in all four CD4+ subsets of Type 1 diabetes patients.

The whole isolated RNA underwent reverse transcription, so sequencing captured expressed TCRB transcripts. Sequencing used immunoSEQ multiplex PCR; TCRdb keeps in-frame clones, though not all of them. The sample has hundreds of thousands of clones, 13% to 15% seen once; the top ten hold about 6.6%. Only one heparinised blood draw was taken per donor, and its volume averaged roughly 0.12 L. Sorting based on CD45RO/CCR7/CD25/CD127/CD95/CD27 separated CD4+ naive, central memory, regulatory and stem cell-like memory cells. This chain uses TRBV19 with TRBJ2-3; the D gene is possibly TRBD1 (6 bases). Sequenced input: central memory CD4+ T cells from blood. This receptor was obtained from a man under 40 in good health. The CDR3 sequence: CASSTAGTPRADTQYF. The DNA for the CDR3 is TGTGCCAGTAGTACCGCCGGGACACCAAGGGCAGATACGCAGTATTTT.